This T cell receptor beta chain came from a study of blood T cell repertoires in COVID-19. Study overall: The United States, Italy and Spain supplied acute and convalescent COVID-19 samples. In each case, the material was cDNA or gDNA derived from T cells, B-cell-depleted T cells, or PBMCs.

In the original processing: Estimates of nucleated cell counts were drawn from the amplification of reference gene primers. Libraries were prepared by immunoSEQ multiplex PCR; TCRdb keeps only in-frame clonotypes and omits some of them. Clone size and V and J calls were adopted from that table, with D and trimming inferred from the DNA. The data hold approximately 140,000 clones, with approximately 81% observed a single time. This clone was seen a single time. The CDR3 is 12 residues long. Trimming took 5 bases from V and 8 from J, leaving 12 bases between them. The sample taken for sequencing was peripheral blood. The TCR comes from a man in his 60s with acute or convalescent COVID-19. The chain couples TRBV12-3 or TRBV12-4 to TRBJ1-1, with a possible D match to TRBD1 (6 bases). The CDR3 region is CASSLGGAEAFF. CDR3 in DNA: TGTGCCAGCAGTCTTGGGGGCGCCGAAGCTTTCTTT.